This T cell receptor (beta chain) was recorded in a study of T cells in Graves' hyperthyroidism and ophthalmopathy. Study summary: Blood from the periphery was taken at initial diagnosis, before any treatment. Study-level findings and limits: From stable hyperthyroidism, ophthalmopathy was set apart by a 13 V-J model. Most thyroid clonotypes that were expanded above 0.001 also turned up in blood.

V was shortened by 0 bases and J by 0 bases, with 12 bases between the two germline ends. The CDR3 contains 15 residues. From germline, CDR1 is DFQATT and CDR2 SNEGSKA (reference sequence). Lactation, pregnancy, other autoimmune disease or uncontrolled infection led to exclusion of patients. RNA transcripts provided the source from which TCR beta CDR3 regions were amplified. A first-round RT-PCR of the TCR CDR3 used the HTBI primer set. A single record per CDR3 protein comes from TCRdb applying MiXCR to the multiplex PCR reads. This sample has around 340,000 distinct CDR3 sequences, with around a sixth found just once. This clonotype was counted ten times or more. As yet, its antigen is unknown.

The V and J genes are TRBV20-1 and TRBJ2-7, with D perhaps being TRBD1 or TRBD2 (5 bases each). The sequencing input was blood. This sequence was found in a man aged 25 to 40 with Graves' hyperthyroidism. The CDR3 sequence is CSARDGGGSSYEQYF. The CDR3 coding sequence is TGCAGTGCTAGAGATGGGGGTGGCAGCTCCTACGAGCAGTACTTC.